This is a list of T cell receptor beta chains from one sample in a study of neurological immune-mediated disorders. TCRdb used MiXCR to reprocess the 5' RACE reads, holding one entry per CDR3 protein. This table has tens of thousands of distinct CDR3 sequences, around a tenth appearing once. Material: CD4+ T cells from blood. The receptors here all came from a woman aged 25 to 39 with HTLV-1-associated myelopathy (HAM/TSP). Both conserved end residues are part of each CDR3. Fields, in order: clone size, D gene, J gene, V gene, CDR3 protein, CDR3 DNA. A D gene is named only where the DNA matches it firmly. Some rows mark clone size as missing; the rest say once, few, many or name a class of expanded clone.

clone size: many; D gene: TRBD2; J gene: TRBJ2-3; V gene: TRBV7-2; CDR3 protein: CASSRTSGGLTDTQYF; CDR3 DNA: TGTGCCAGCAGTCGGACTAGCGGGGGCCTCACAGATACGCAGTATTTT
clone size: -; D gene: -; J gene: TRBJ1-1; V gene: TRBV5-1; CDR3 protein: CTSSADSRNTEAFF; CDR3 DNA: TGCACCAGCAGTGCCGACAGCAGGAACACTGAAGCTTTCTTT
clone size: many; D gene: -; J gene: TRBJ1-2; V gene: TRBV10-3; CDR3 protein: CAISESFRGDYGYTF; CDR3 DNA: TGTGCCATCAGTGAGTCGTTTCGGGGTGACTATGGCTACACCTTC
clone size: many; D gene: -; J gene: TRBJ1-3; V gene: TRBV18; CDR3 protein: CASSPKGTGSGNTIYF; CDR3 DNA: TGTGCCAGCTCACCAAAGGGAACAGGGTCTGGAAACACCATATATTTT
clone size: many; D gene: -; J gene: TRBJ2-6; V gene: TRBV5-4; CDR3 protein: CASSFSSSGANVLTF; CDR3 DNA: TGTGCCAGCAGCTTCAGCTCCTCTGGGGCCAACGTCCTGACTTTC
clone size: -; D gene: -; J gene: TRBJ1-1; V gene: TRBV7-9; CDR3 protein: CASSLYGARNTEAFF; CDR3 DNA: TGTGCCAGCAGCTTATATGGCGCGAGGAACACTGAAGCTTTCTTT
clone size: many; D gene: -; J gene: TRBJ1-6; V gene: TRBV5-1; CDR3 protein: CASSLGQVYNSPLHF; CDR3 DNA: TGCGCCAGCAGCCTGGGCCAGGTGTATAATTCACCCCTCCACTTT
clone size: many; D gene: -; J gene: TRBJ1-3; V gene: TRBV5-1; CDR3 protein: CASSFLPNSGNTIYF; CDR3 DNA: TGCGCCAGCAGCTTCTTGCCCAACTCTGGAAACACCATATATTTT
clone size: many; D gene: -; J gene: TRBJ1-6; V gene: TRBV12-3/TRBV12-4; CDR3 protein: CASRIDPIHNSPLHF; CDR3 DNA: TGTGCCAGCAGAATTGACCCCATCCATAATTCACCCCTCCACTTT
clone size: -; D gene: -; J gene: TRBJ1-5; V gene: TRBV6-1; CDR3 protein: CASSEGSRNQPQHF; CDR3 DNA: TGTGCCAGCAGTGAAGGCAGCCGCAATCAGCCCCAGCATTTT
clone size: many; D gene: -; J gene: TRBJ1-1; V gene: TRBV7-9; CDR3 protein: CASSLRSSEAFF; CDR3 DNA: TGTGCCAGCAGCTTACGCTCATCTGAAGCTTTCTTT
clone size: many; D gene: -; J gene: TRBJ1-6; V gene: TRBV15; CDR3 protein: CATSRSSSSPLHF; CDR3 DNA: TGTGCCACCAGCCGTAGTTCGTCCTCACCCCTCCACTTT
clone size: -; D gene: -; J gene: TRBJ1-6; V gene: TRBV6-5; CDR3 protein: CASSYSLAGSSYNSPLHF; CDR3 DNA: TGTGCCAGCAGTTACTCGCTGGCAGGGAGCTCCTATAATTCACCCCTCCACTTT
clone size: many; D gene: TRBD2; J gene: TRBJ2-1; V gene: TRBV7-9; CDR3 protein: CASSPGLAGAYNEQFF; CDR3 DNA: TGTGCCAGCAGCCCCGGACTAGCGGGCGCCTACAATGAGCAGTTCTTC
clone size: many; D gene: TRBD1; J gene: TRBJ1-5; V gene: TRBV19; CDR3 protein: CASSIRQGLGQPQHF; CDR3 DNA: TGTGCCAGTAGTATAAGACAGGGCCTCGGGCAGCCCCAGCATTTT
clone size: many; D gene: -; J gene: TRBJ2-2; V gene: TRBV18; CDR3 protein: CASSPGTQNTGELFF; CDR3 DNA: TGTGCCAGCTCACCAGGGACACAAAACACCGGGGAGCTGTTTTTT
clone size: many; D gene: -; J gene: TRBJ1-6; V gene: TRBV20-1; CDR3 protein: CSARSSRQARFGSPLHF; CDR3 DNA: TGCAGTGCTAGATCCTCTAGACAGGCTCGTTTCGGATCACCCCTCCACTTT
clone size: many; D gene: TRBD1; J gene: TRBJ2-5; V gene: TRBV7-9; CDR3 protein: CASSRGQGHETQYF; CDR3 DNA: TGTGCCAGCAGCAGGGGACAGGGGCACGAGACCCAGTACTTC
clone size: many; D gene: TRBD2; J gene: TRBJ2-2; V gene: TRBV10-3; CDR3 protein: CAIRSLAGVSNTGELFF; CDR3 DNA: TGTGCCATCAGAAGTCTAGCGGGGGTCTCGAACACCGGGGAGCTGTTTTTT
clone size: many; D gene: TRBD1; J gene: TRBJ1-1; V gene: TRBV2; CDR3 protein: CASSENTGVITEAFF; CDR3 DNA: TGTGCCAGCAGTGAAAATACAGGGGTGATAACTGAAGCTTTCTTT
clone size: many; D gene: -; J gene: TRBJ2-3; V gene: TRBV7-8; CDR3 protein: CASSFGSRRTDTQYF; CDR3 DNA: TGTGCCAGCAGCTTTGGCAGCAGGCGCACAGATACGCAGTATTTT
clone size: many; D gene: TRBD1; J gene: TRBJ1-2; V gene: TRBV20-1; CDR3 protein: CSTTGSGGYTF; CDR3 DNA: TGCAGTACGACAGGGTCGGGGGGCTACACCTTC
clone size: many; D gene: -; J gene: TRBJ2-3; V gene: TRBV20-1; CDR3 protein: CSASAAVGPTDTQYF; CDR3 DNA: TGCAGTGCTAGTGCGGCAGTCGGGCCCACAGATACGCAGTATTTT